This T cell receptor beta chain comes out of a study of shared clonotypes between healthy human individuals. Looking at the study overall: Each donor had three CD4 naive, three CD4 memory, two CD8 naive and one CD8 memory plate.

The germline V gene has CDR1 MNHEY and CDR2 SVGAGI. CDR3 size: 15 residues. The V gene lost 0 bases and the J gene lost 9 bases, with 15 bases spanning the gap. Naive CD8 cells lacked CD45RO, underwent positive selection for CCR7 and left out terminally differentiated effector memory CD45RA+ cells. Findings and caveats of the study: Four donors had approximately 4.6% of their naive CD4 clonotypes in common.

This clone has only one observation. Antigen: not known. Original analysis: Filtering differed, since immunoSEQ gave only junction sequences and no quality scores. Sequencing was performed with immunoSEQ multiplex PCR; in TCRdb, only in-frame clones are kept and a portion is missing. The DNA gave D and trimming, while V, J and clone size come from that table. This table has nearly 2 million clones, 85% to 95% appearing once. The sequenced material came from naive CD8+ T cells sorted from blood. The gene calls are TRBV6-5 and TRBJ2-1; D ambiguous. This TCR derives from a man between 18 and 35 years old in good health. Written as DNA, the CDR3 is TGTGCCAGCAGTTACTCGATAAGTCCCATCAGTGAGCAGTTCTTC. It encodes CASSYSISPISEQFF.